Each of the 10 T cell receptor beta chains below was sequenced from the same sample in a study of cytomegalovirus exposure and HLA in healthy donors. PCR was performed using 60 Vbeta and 13 Jbeta primers. Sequencing used immunoSEQ multiplex PCR; TCRdb keeps in-frame clones, though not all of them. The top ten hold roughly 2.5% of the sample, which has roughly 99,000 clones, 82% seen once. Sequenced sample: PBMCs. All receptors come from a young man in good health and CMV-seropositive.

The chain is built from TRBV6-1 and TRBJ1-3; D remains ambiguous. The length of the CDR3 is 12 residues. Germline CDR1 MNHNS, CDR2 SASEGT. V lost 2 bases, J lost 10 bases, and 9 bases lay in between. CDR3 DNA sequence: TGTGCCAGCAGTGAATCTTTTGTTACCATATATTTT. It encodes CASSESFVTIYF.

The rearrangement joins TRBV6-1 to TRBJ1-6; 7 bases line up with TRBD1. CDR1 and CDR2 (germline): MNHNS, SASEGT. V trimming: 9 bases; J trimming: 6 bases; junction bases outside the gene matches: 5. The CDR3 totals 13 residues. The chain's CDR3 is CASAGTANSPLHF. The CDR3 DNA sequence: TGTGCCAGTGCCGGGACAGCTAATTCACCCCTCCACTTT.

In its sample, this clone was seen a few times. The rearrangement links TRBV7-9 to TRBJ2-3; 13 nucleotides match TRBD2. This CDR3 region has 16 residues. With V trimmed by 5 bases and J by 5 bases, 7 bases remained unmatched. Germline assignment: CDR1 SEHNR and CDR2 FQNEAQ (reference sequence). CDR3 sequence: CASSPRLAGGQDTQYF. The CDR3 coding sequence is TGTGCCAGCAGCCCCAGACTAGCGGGGGGCCAAGATACGCAGTATTTT.

As to this clone: Germline and junction disagree at one end, which may indicate a read error. This rearrangement joins TRBV7-9 to TRBJ1-1, with D maybe TRBD1 (6 bases). The CDR3 runs to 13 residues. In germline, CDR1 is SEHNR, CDR2 FQNEAQ (reference sequence). The CDR3, as DNA: TGTTCCAGCAGCTTGAGGACAGCCACTGAAGCTTTCTTT. It codes for CSSSLRTATEAFF.

The chain is built from TRBV10-3 and TRBJ1-2; D perhaps matches TRBD1 (5 bases). The CDR3 spans 15 residues. Germline loops: CDR1 ENHRY, CDR2 SYGVKD. V dropped 5 bases and J dropped 4 bases, with 17 bases sitting between them. The chain's CDR3 is CAISSWREGRYGYTF. The CDR3 DNA sequence: TGTGCCATCAGTTCTTGGAGGGAGGGGCGCTATGGCTACACCTTC.

This clone was seen a single time. The chain carries TRBV9 and TRBJ1-3; a weak D match, TRBD1 (6 bases). V lost 0 bases and J lost 4, with 14 bases in between. CDR1 is SGDLS and CDR2 is YYNGEE in the germline V gene. This CDR3 contains 16 residues. The CDR3: CASSVGASQGGNTIYF. In DNA, the CDR3 is TGTGCCAGCAGCGTAGGTGCCTCCCAGGGGGGAAACACCATATATTTT.

This clone showed up just a few times. The CDR3 loop reads CASSLEPYEQYF. DNA of the CDR3: TGTGCCAGCAGCTTGGAGCCCTACGAGCAGTACTTC. The chain recombines TRBV5-6 with TRBJ2-7; D is ambiguous. This CDR3 has 12 residues. V was cut by 0 bases and J by 2 bases, with 3 bases left in between. The germline V gene encodes CDR1 SGHDT and CDR2 YYEEEE.

As DNA, the CDR3 is TGTGCCAGCAAGTTCCGGGACAGGGTTGGCTACACCTTC. Amino acid sequence: CASKFRDRVGYTF. The chain combines TRBV27 with TRBJ1-2, with 9 bases lining up with TRBD1. Germline CDR1 is MNHEY and CDR2 is SMNVEV (reference sequence). Unmatched junction bases numbered 7, after V lost 7 bases and J lost 7 bases. The CDR3 covers 13 residues.

The V and J genes are TRBV29-1 and TRBJ2-5, with TRBD2 as a possible D gene (7 bases). CDR1 and CDR2 from the germline V gene are SQVTM and ANQGSEA. This CDR3 contains 14 residues. V was trimmed by 7 bases and J by 5 bases, leaving 20 bases between them. CDR3 loop: CSARGRGARETQYF. The DNA for the CDR3 is TGCAGCGCCCGGGGACGGGGGGCGCGGGAGACCCAGTACTTC.

The chain is built from TRBV30 and TRBJ2-5; 7 bases are a match to TRBD2. With 3 bases clipped from V and 5 bases from J, the junction kept 3 bases outside the gene matches. Germline values: CDR1 GTSNPN, CDR2 SVGIG (reference sequence). The CDR3 has 12 residues. The CDR3, as DNA: TGTGCCTGGAGGGGGGGAGGGGAGACCCAGTACTTC. It translates to CAWRGGGETQYF. The whole variable domain, remainder taken from reference TRBV30 and TRBJ2-5, is SQTIHQWPATLVQPVGSPLSLECTVEGTSNPNLYWYRQAAGRGLQLLFYSVGIGQISSEVPQNLSASRPQDRQFILSSKKLLLSDSGFYLCAWRGGGETQYFGPGTRLLVL.